Reported below is one T cell receptor beta chain. V lost 5 bases to trimming and J lost 5 bases; unmatched junction nucleotides: 19. In germline, CDR1 is LNHNV, CDR2 YYDKDF (reference sequence). This CDR3 spans 19 amino acids. The protocol was immunoSEQ multiplex PCR, while the TCRdb copy is restricted to in-frame clones and leaves out a portion. The sample carries roughly 150,000 clones, 70% to 90% recorded once. These data come from a study of blood T cell repertoires in COVID-19. The rearrangement uses TRBV15 and TRBJ2-5, with 11 bases that match TRBD2. Sequencing used peripheral blood. This sequence originates from a woman older than 75 with COVID-19, enrolled during active disease. The CDR3 DNA sequence: TGTGCCACCAGCCCGATCGGCGGACTAGCGGGCGCCCGATGGGAGACCCAGTACTTC. Encoded protein: CATSPIGGLAGARWETQYF.